This is a list of T cell receptor beta chains from one sample in a study of vaccination effects on CD4 cells after COVID-19. Repertoires were generated with immunoSEQ multiplex PCR, while TCRdb's copy carries only in-frame clones and drops some. The table has some 40,000 clones, more than 65% seen once. The antigens of these receptors remain unknown. The sample consisted of CD4+ T cells from PBMCs cultured without peptide, taken after COVID-19 vaccination. The origin of the receptors is a human donor who received a COVID-19 vaccine. CDR3s include the opening cysteine and the closing phenylalanine or tryptophan. Fields, in order: V gene, J gene, CDR3 protein.

>TRBV6-6|TRBJ1-3
CASRDGGIGGNTIYF
>TRBV10-1|TRBJ1-2
CASSEDRGRGYGYTF
>TRBV19|TRBJ1-5
CASSTQALTYSNQPQHF
>TRBV19|TRBJ1-2
CASSTDRGSSYTF
>TRBV5-1|TRBJ1-4
CASSLDPRGEKLFF
>TRBV7-9|TRBJ1-1
CASTSGYTEAFF
>TRBV6-5|TRBJ1-2
CASARDRNYGYTF
>TRBV5-4|TRBJ2-7
CASSWDSYEQYF
>TRBV6-6|TRBJ1-5
CASSPRGQGQPQHF
>TRBV5-5|TRBJ2-3
CASSLVAGVLTDTQYF
>TRBV18|TRBJ1-2
CASSPDQRYGYTF
>TRBV3-1/TRBV3-2|TRBJ2-1
CASSQDIPRAHNEQFF
>TRBV29-1|TRBJ2-7
CSARLGGKSQF
>TRBV5-1|TRBJ1-2
CASSSGGMDYGYTF
>TRBV6-4|TRBJ1-2
CASSDSLYGYTF
>TRBV7-9|TRBJ1-2
CASSLGQINYGYTF
>TRBV18|TRBJ1-1
CASSSGGAKNTEAFF
>TRBV3-1/TRBV3-2|TRBJ2-6
CASSPHEGANVLTF
>TRBV9|TRBJ1-1
CASSGTNFREAFF
>TRBV19|TRBJ2-1
CASSIMGGSSYNEQFF
>TRBV5-1|TRBJ1-6
CASSFKIGRNSPLHF
>TRBV3-1/TRBV3-2|TRBJ2-7
CASSQVGVNYEQYF
>TRBV19|TRBJ1-1
CASSIGRGYEAFF
>TRBV5-1|TRBJ2-7
CASSVLGGPSSYEQYF
>TRBV30|TRBJ2-3
CAWSVVEVTDTQYF
>TRBV18|TRBJ1-6
CASRPGENLNSPLHF
>TRBV11-2|TRBJ2-2
CASRLPGRNTGELFF
>TRBV18|TRBJ1-2
CASSPTGVFYGYTF
>TRBV3-1/TRBV3-2|TRBJ2-3
CASSQADTQYF
>TRBV11-3|TRBJ2-1
CASSLAYYNEQFF
>TRBV6-5|TRBJ1-1
CASSRASGRTEAFF
>TRBV3-1/TRBV3-2|TRBJ2-7
CASSPRPSYEQYF
>TRBV7-7|TRBJ1-5
CASSLAVDQPQHF
>TRBV5-1|TRBJ1-1
CASSFLVGQTEAFF
>TRBV5-1|TRBJ2-1
CASSLAGQDYNEQFF
>TRBV19|TRBJ2-7
CASSIGGRASGREQYF
>TRBV4-1|TRBJ2-5
CASSPLRSRQETQYF
>TRBV30|TRBJ2-5
CAWSGSVLGTQYF
>TRBV29-1|TRBJ2-1
CSVVLASSEQFF
>TRBV19|TRBJ1-5
CASSLTPSQGWRQPQHF
>TRBV2|TRBJ2-2
CASQGSTGELFF
>TRBV10-2|TRBJ2-5
CASREITGETQYF
>TRBV18|TRBJ1-1
CASSPDSNEAFF
>TRBV5-8|TRBJ2-5
CASSPGLAGAVQETQYF